These 9 T cell receptor beta chains were all obtained from the same sample, sequenced in a study of spatial heterogeneity in lung cancer. Described time point: sample taken at primary tumor resection. No cells were sorted before sequencing. The whole RNA sequenced was extracted from tumor, nontumor lung or frozen PBMC. Via MiXCR, TCRdb re-called the 5' RACE reads, giving one row per CDR3 protein. The sample has about 50,000 distinct CDR3 sequences; 7.6% are singletons. Source: PBMCs, taken at surgery. The origin of the receptors is a female donor with early-stage non-small cell lung cancer.

As to this clonotype: One end of the junction fails to match germline, which may point to a read error. The chain links TRBV29-1 to TRBJ2-7; 7 bases agree with TRBD2. CDR1 and CDR2 from the germline V gene are SQVTM and ANQGSEA. This CDR3 is 15 amino acids long. The CDR3 region has the DNA TGCAGCGTTAGCAAGCCGGGAGGCGGGGATTACGGGCAGTACTTC. Amino acids: CSVSKPGGGDYGQYF.

This clonotype was seen at least ten times. The V and J genes are TRBV6-2 or TRBV6-3 and TRBJ1-5; 12 positions agree with TRBD1. The CDR3 is made up of 15 amino acids. The V gene end was trimmed by 6 bases and the J gene end by 6 bases; junction bases not matched to a gene: 6. Germline CDR1 reads MNHEY; CDR2 reads SVGEGT. The CDR3 sequence: CASSPGQGAIQPQHF. The CDR3 bases are TGTGCCAGCAGCCCGGGACAGGGGGCGATTCAGCCCCAGCATTTT.

J is TRBJ2-7 and V is TRBV6-6; D is undetermined. Trimming took off 2 bases at V and 4 bases at J, with 12 bases between the two ends. The CDR3 is 14 residues long. Germline V gene data show CDR1 as MNHNY and CDR2 as SVGAGI (reference sequence). The CDR3 is CASSYVSLGYEQYF. CDR3 DNA sequence: TGTGCCAGCAGTTACGTGTCCTTAGGTTACGAGCAGTACTTC.

The V call is TRBV5-1, the J call TRBJ2-3; TRBD2 agrees at 10 bases. CDR1 SGHRS and CDR2 YFSETQ come from the germline V gene. The CDR3 spans 14 residues. Trimming cost V 6 bases and J 5 bases; bases outside gene matches: 6. For the CDR3, the DNA is TGCGCCAGCAACAGCGGGGGGGCTGGAGATACGCAGTATTTT. Protein sequence: CASNSGGAGDTQYF.

This chain links TRBV28 with TRBJ2-3, with D unclear. Looked up from germline, CDR1 is MDHEN and CDR2 is SYDVKM. Trimming removed 6 bases at V and 4 bases at J, with 14 bases between. The CDR3 runs to 14 residues. CDR3 protein: CASSPSLPADTQYF. The CDR3 nucleotides are TGTGCCAGCAGCCCAAGTCTCCCCGCAGATACGCAGTATTTT.

The J gene is TRBJ2-4, the V gene TRBV7-9, with D unresolved. This CDR3 has 13 residues. V shed 3 bases and J shed 4 bases, with 7 bases lying between them. Germline CDR1 SEHNR, CDR2 FQNEAQ (reference sequence). As DNA, the CDR3 is TGTGCCAGCAGCTTCGGAGAAAAAAACATTCAGTACTTC. Translating it yields CASSFGEKNIQYF. The variable domain in full, completed from reference TRBV7-9 and TRBJ2-4, reads DTGVSQNPRHKITKRGQNVTFRCDPISEHNRLYWYRQTLGQGPEFLTYFQNEAQLEKSRLLSDRFSAERPKGSFSTLEIQRTEQGDSAMYLCASSFGEKNIQYFGAGTRLSVL.

This chain links TRBV9 with TRBJ2-1; the match to TRBD2 covers 11 bases. This CDR3 has 18 amino acids. V lost 1 base to trimming and J lost 0 bases; unmatched junction nucleotides: 6. Germline CDR1 reads SGDLS; CDR2 reads YYNGEE. The CDR3 sequence: CASSVRGLAGGSYNEQFF. The CDR3, as DNA: TGTGCCAGCAGCGTAAGGGGGCTAGCGGGGGGCTCCTACAATGAGCAGTTCTTC.

This clonotype was detected a few times. This chain joins TRBV28 and TRBJ2-5; tentative D call: TRBD1 (6 bases). Germline CDR1 is MDHEN and CDR2 is SYDVKM. The V gene lost 3 bases and the J gene lost 2 bases, with 16 bases spanning the gap. The CDR3 has 16 amino acids. The CDR3 DNA follows: TGTGCCAGCAGTTTTGGCAGGGGATATCGGCAAGAGACCCAGTACTTC. Amino acid sequence: CASSFGRGYRQETQYF.

This clonotype was found a few times. The V call is TRBV29-1, the J call TRBJ2-5, with TRBD2 matching over 9 bases. V dropped 3 bases and J dropped 3; count of bases not matched to a gene: 8. Germline V gene sequence: CDR1 SQVTM, CDR2 ANQGSEA. This CDR3 contains 15 residues. The CDR3, as DNA: TGCAGCGTTGATGGGCGCGGGGGGGCCGAAGAGACCCAGTACTTC. This gives the protein CSVDGRGGAEETQYF. Using reference TRBV29-1 and TRBJ2-5 for the parts outside the CDR3, the full variable domain is SAVISQKPSRDICQRGTSLTIQCQVDSQVTMMFWYRQQPGQSLTLIATANQGSEATYESGFVIDKFPISRPNLTFSTLTVSNMSPEDSSIYLCSVDGRGGAEETQYFGPGTRLLVL.